A selection of T cell receptor beta chains follows, all from one sample in a study of radiotherapy plus CTLA-4 blockade in lung cancer. Profiled with immunoSEQ multiplex PCR; TCRdb holds only in-frame clones, not every one. The data hold under 70,000 clones, with roughly 77% observed a single time. Source: peripheral blood, taken from a patient treated with radiotherapy plus ipilimumab. The receptors stem from a human donor with non-small cell lung cancer who had a complete response to radiotherapy plus ipilimumab. CDR3s include the opening cysteine and the closing phenylalanine or tryptophan. A D gene is named only where the DNA matches it firmly. Where a row states a size, it is once, few, many or the class of an expanded clone; other rows omit it.

v_gene: TRBV6-6; abundance: .; j_gene: TRBJ2-1; len: 15; d_gene: .; CDR3nt: TGTGCCAGCAGTTACCCCGGCGTGGGGCACAATGAGCAGTTCTTC; CDR3aa: CASSYPGVGHNEQFF
v_gene: TRBV25-1; abundance: once; j_gene: TRBJ1-1; len: 12; d_gene: .; CDR3nt: TGTGCCAGCAAGTTGTCGAACACTGAAGCTTTCTTT; CDR3aa: CASKLSNTEAFF
v_gene: TRBV10-3; abundance: few; j_gene: TRBJ2-2; len: 14; d_gene: TRBD1; CDR3nt: TGTGCCATCAGAGGGGGCGGAATCACCGGGGAGCTGTTTTTT; CDR3aa: CAIRGGGITGELFF
v_gene: TRBV6-5; abundance: few; j_gene: TRBJ1-2; len: 13; d_gene: .; CDR3nt: TGTGCCAGCAGACGGGACAAGAACTATGGCTACACCTTC; CDR3aa: CASRRDKNYGYTF
v_gene: TRBV27; abundance: .; j_gene: TRBJ2-3; len: 16; d_gene: TRBD1; CDR3nt: TGTGCCAGCAGTTTATTCGGGACAGAGAGGACAGATACGCAGTATTTT; CDR3aa: CASSLFGTERTDTQYF
v_gene: TRBV4-1; abundance: .; j_gene: TRBJ1-4; len: 17; d_gene: TRBD1; CDR3nt: TGCGCCAGCAGCCGGTGGATCATGGGACAGCTGAATGAAAAACTGTTTTTT; CDR3aa: CASSRWIMGQLNEKLFF
v_gene: TRBV14; abundance: .; j_gene: TRBJ1-1; len: 13; d_gene: TRBD1; CDR3nt: TGTGCCAGCAGCCCCCGGACAGGGGGAAAGGCTTTCTTT; CDR3aa: CASSPRTGGKAFF
v_gene: TRBV5-1; abundance: .; j_gene: TRBJ1-2; len: 14; d_gene: .; CDR3nt: TGCGCCAGCAGCTTGGCCCCGGGGGTGAGGGGCTACACCTTC; CDR3aa: CASSLAPGVRGYTF
v_gene: TRBV6-5; abundance: .; j_gene: TRBJ2-5; len: 14; d_gene: .; CDR3nt: TGTGCCAGCAGTCCCCGGAAAGCTATGGAGACCCAGTACTTC; CDR3aa: CASSPRKAMETQYF
v_gene: TRBV29-1; abundance: .; j_gene: TRBJ2-3; len: 13; d_gene: .; CDR3nt: TGCAGCGTTGGGATACAGGGCCGGGATACGCAGTATTTT; CDR3aa: CSVGIQGRDTQYF
v_gene: TRBV14; abundance: .; j_gene: TRBJ2-3; len: 14; d_gene: .; CDR3nt: TGTGCCAGCAGCCCCGACCCGGGATCTCCGGCGCAGTATTTT; CDR3aa: CASSPDPGSPAQYF
v_gene: TRBV7-8; abundance: .; j_gene: TRBJ1-4; len: 15; d_gene: TRBD1; CDR3nt: TGTGCCAGCAGCCGACTTGCAGGGGGCTATGAAAAACTGTTTTTT; CDR3aa: CASSRLAGGYEKLFF
v_gene: TRBV7-6; abundance: .; j_gene: TRBJ1-2; len: 13; d_gene: .; CDR3nt: TGTGCCAGCAGGACATCGACAGGAGGAGGCTACACCTTC; CDR3aa: CASRTSTGGGYTF
v_gene: TRBV7-9; abundance: once; j_gene: TRBJ2-7; len: 14; d_gene: TRBD1; CDR3nt: TGTGCCAGCAGCCCCCGACAGGGAACCTACGAGCAGTACTTC; CDR3aa: CASSPRQGTYEQYF
v_gene: TRBV7-2; abundance: .; j_gene: TRBJ1-1; len: 14; d_gene: .; CDR3nt: TGTGCCAGCAGCTCACAGGGTAGGCGCACTGAAGCTTTCTTT; CDR3aa: CASSSQGRRTEAFF
v_gene: TRBV2; abundance: .; j_gene: TRBJ2-7; len: 15; d_gene: TRBD1; CDR3nt: TGTGCCAGCAGTGAAGGCCGGGACAGGTTCCACGAGCAGTACTTC; CDR3aa: CASSEGRDRFHEQYF
v_gene: TRBV6-5; abundance: .; j_gene: TRBJ2-1; len: 11; d_gene: .; CDR3nt: TGTGCCAGCACTGGGTATGATGAGCAGTTCTTC; CDR3aa: CASTGYDEQFF
v_gene: TRBV18; abundance: .; j_gene: TRBJ2-5; len: 15; d_gene: .; CDR3nt: TGTGCCAGCTCACCCCAGAGGGAGGATGGGGAGACCCAGTACTTC; CDR3aa: CASSPQREDGETQYF
v_gene: TRBV29-1; abundance: .; j_gene: TRBJ2-6; len: 18; d_gene: .; CDR3nt: TGCAGCGTTCCTGTCATACTAAGCATACAAAGTCGGGCCAACGTCCTGACTTTC; CDR3aa: CSVPVILSIQSRANVLTF
v_gene: TRBV29-1; abundance: .; j_gene: TRBJ1-2; len: 13; d_gene: .; CDR3nt: TGCAGCGTTGGAGAAGGGGCGGGCTATGGCTACACCTTC; CDR3aa: CSVGEGAGYGYTF
v_gene: TRBV5-1; abundance: few; j_gene: TRBJ2-1; len: 17; d_gene: TRBD2; CDR3nt: TGCGCCAGCAGCTTGGGGCTAACTAGCGGGAGTATAGATGAGCAGTTCTTC; CDR3aa: CASSLGLTSGSIDEQFF
v_gene: TRBV5-1; abundance: .; j_gene: TRBJ1-6; len: 15; d_gene: .; CDR3nt: TGCGCCAGCAGCTACCGGGAGACCTATAATTCACCCCTCCACTTT; CDR3aa: CASSYRETYNSPLHF
v_gene: TRBV18; abundance: few; j_gene: TRBJ1-6; len: 17; d_gene: .; CDR3nt: TGTGCCAGCTCACCACCCTCGGGGGCGGCCTATAATTCACCCCTCCACTTT; CDR3aa: CASSPPSGAAYNSPLHF
v_gene: TRBV25-1; abundance: .; j_gene: TRBJ1-1; len: 13; d_gene: .; CDR3nt: TGTGCCAGCAGTGAATCGAGGGGTAAAGAAGCTTTCTTT; CDR3aa: CASSESRGKEAFF
v_gene: TRBV10-3; abundance: .; j_gene: TRBJ1-3; len: 14; d_gene: .; CDR3nt: TGTGCCATCAGTGAATCGGGATCTGGAAACACCATATATTTT; CDR3aa: CAISESGSGNTIYF
v_gene: TRBV19; abundance: .; j_gene: TRBJ2-6; len: 17; d_gene: TRBD2; CDR3nt: TGTGCCACCTCAGGGAGGGGCGGGAACTCTGGGGCCAACGTCCTGACTTTC; CDR3aa: CATSGRGGNSGANVLTF
v_gene: TRBV4-3; abundance: .; j_gene: TRBJ1-4; len: 14; d_gene: TRBD1; CDR3nt: TGCGCCAGCAGCCCCGGGACAGGGAATGAAAAACTGTTTTTT; CDR3aa: CASSPGTGNEKLFF
v_gene: TRBV5-1; abundance: .; j_gene: TRBJ1-1; len: 16; d_gene: .; CDR3nt: TGCGCCAGCAGCCCCGGACGTACCGACGCTAACACTGAAGCTTTCTTT; CDR3aa: CASSPGRTDANTEAFF
v_gene: TRBV5-1; abundance: .; j_gene: TRBJ1-2; len: 14; d_gene: .; CDR3nt: TGCGCCAGCACCCCACGGGACACCTTTACTGGCTACACCTTC; CDR3aa: CASTPRDTFTGYTF
v_gene: TRBV30; abundance: .; j_gene: TRBJ1-2; len: 11; d_gene: .; CDR3nt: TGTGCGGGGGGATACGATTATGGCTACACCTTC; CDR3aa: CAGGYDYGYTF
v_gene: TRBV2; abundance: .; j_gene: TRBJ1-1; len: 15; d_gene: .; CDR3nt: TGTGCCAGCAGTGAAGCGCTTCAGGGCTTCGCTGAAGCTTTCTTT; CDR3aa: CASSEALQGFAEAFF
v_gene: TRBV7-2; abundance: .; j_gene: TRBJ2-7; len: 14; d_gene: .; CDR3nt: TGTGCCAGCAGCCCCCAGGCGGGACCCTACGAGCAGTACTTC; CDR3aa: CASSPQAGPYEQYF
v_gene: TRBV5-1; abundance: medium-sized; j_gene: TRBJ1-1; len: 14; d_gene: .; CDR3nt: TGCGCCAGCAGCTTGGCCCAACAAAACACTGAAGCTTTCTTT; CDR3aa: CASSLAQQNTEAFF
v_gene: TRBV7-8; abundance: .; j_gene: TRBJ1-1; len: 13; d_gene: TRBD1; CDR3nt: TGTGCCAGCAGTTACAGGGGGAACACTGAAGCTTTCTTT; CDR3aa: CASSYRGNTEAFF
v_gene: TRBV2; abundance: .; j_gene: TRBJ2-5; len: 15; d_gene: TRBD2; CDR3nt: TGTGCCAGCCGCGGGACTAGCGGGGGTAAAGAGACCCAGTACTTC; CDR3aa: CASRGTSGGKETQYF
v_gene: TRBV9; abundance: .; j_gene: TRBJ2-4; len: 15; d_gene: .; CDR3nt: TGTGCCAGCAGCCCCGGGCTGCTAGCCAAAAACATTCAGTACTTC; CDR3aa: CASSPGLLAKNIQYF
v_gene: TRBV30; abundance: .; j_gene: TRBJ1-5; len: 13; d_gene: .; CDR3nt: TGTGCCTGGAGTACGGGGTCCAATCAGCCCCAGCATTTT; CDR3aa: CAWSTGSNQPQHF
v_gene: TRBV19; abundance: .; j_gene: TRBJ2-5; len: 13; d_gene: .; CDR3nt: TGTGCCAGTAGCTCACTAGAAGGAGGGACCCAGTACTTC; CDR3aa: CASSSLEGGTQYF
v_gene: TRBV7-2; abundance: .; j_gene: TRBJ2-7; len: 15; d_gene: TRBD2; CDR3nt: TGTGCCAGCAGCGAAAGAGCGGGGGGGGAATGGGAGCAGTACTTC; CDR3aa: CASSERAGGEWEQYF